The rows below give T cell receptor beta chains drawn from one sample of a study of shared clonotypes between healthy human individuals. Method: immunoSEQ multiplex PCR; TCRdb's copy keeps in-frame clones and lacks some. Of 550,000 to 850,000 clones listed, 72% are singletons. The sequencing sample was made of memory CD4+ T cells sorted from blood. Receptor source: a woman aged 30 to 39 in good health. CDR3s include the opening cysteine and the closing phenylalanine or tryptophan. A D gene is named only where the DNA matches it firmly. Size is stated for part of the rows, as once, few or many counts, or as a class when the clone is expanded.

clone size: many; D gene: NA; J gene: TRBJ2-7; V gene: TRBV6-7; CDR3 DNA: TGTGCCAGCAGTTACGCAACTGGTCGGGGATCCTACGAGCAGTACTTC; CDR3 protein: CASSYATGRGSYEQYF
clone size: once; D gene: TRBD1; J gene: TRBJ1-4; V gene: TRBV11-2; CDR3 DNA: TGTGCCAGCAGCTTAGGACGGGACAGAAAAAATGAAAAACTGTTTTTT; CDR3 protein: CASSLGRDRKNEKLFF
clone size: NA; D gene: TRBD1; J gene: TRBJ2-3; V gene: TRBV5-1; CDR3 DNA: TGCGCCAGCAGCCACCGGGACAGGGGAACAGATACGCAGTATTTT; CDR3 protein: CASSHRDRGTDTQYF
clone size: NA; D gene: NA; J gene: TRBJ2-7; V gene: TRBV14; CDR3 DNA: TGTGCCAGCAGCCAAGCAAGTACGGATTACTACGAGCAGTACTTC; CDR3 protein: CASSQASTDYYEQYF
clone size: NA; D gene: NA; J gene: TRBJ2-3; V gene: TRBV14; CDR3 DNA: TGTGCCAGCAGCCAAGACCTCCATACGCAGTATTTT; CDR3 protein: CASSQDLHTQYF
clone size: NA; D gene: NA; J gene: TRBJ2-3; V gene: TRBV28; CDR3 DNA: TGTGCCAGCAGTTTCTACGGACGGGATTTCACAGATACGCAGTATTTT; CDR3 protein: CASSFYGRDFTDTQYF
clone size: NA; D gene: NA; J gene: TRBJ1-2; V gene: TRBV10-2; CDR3 DNA: TGCGCCAGTATGGATCCCCCAGGTGGCTTCTATGGCTACACCTTC; CDR3 protein: CASMDPPGGFYGYTF
clone size: few; D gene: NA; J gene: TRBJ1-3; V gene: TRBV19; CDR3 DNA: TGTGCCAGTAGTATGATCAGAGGGGATGCTGGAAACACCATATATTTT; CDR3 protein: CASSMIRGDAGNTIYF
clone size: NA; D gene: NA; J gene: TRBJ2-2; V gene: TRBV18; CDR3 DNA: TGTGCCAGCTCACGGGAACCCACCGGGGAGCTGTTTTTT; CDR3 protein: CASSREPTGELFF
clone size: NA; D gene: NA; J gene: TRBJ2-5; V gene: TRBV5-5; CDR3 DNA: TGTGCCAGCAGCTTGCAGGGGCGAGGGGAGACCCAGTACTTC; CDR3 protein: CASSLQGRGETQYF
clone size: NA; D gene: NA; J gene: TRBJ1-5; V gene: TRBV7-9; CDR3 DNA: TGTGCCAGCAGCGCTAATACAGGGACTCAGCCCCAGCATTTT; CDR3 protein: CASSANTGTQPQHF
clone size: few; D gene: NA; J gene: TRBJ2-2; V gene: TRBV7-2; CDR3 DNA: TGTGCCAGCAGCTTAATGACCGCGAACACCGGGGAGCTGTTTTTT; CDR3 protein: CASSLMTANTGELFF
clone size: NA; D gene: NA; J gene: TRBJ2-7; V gene: TRBV21-1; CDR3 DNA: TGTGCCAGCACCCAGACGAAACTAGCGGGAGTAGACGAGCAGTACTTC; CDR3 protein: CASTQTKLAGVDEQYF
clone size: NA; D gene: NA; J gene: TRBJ1-5; V gene: TRBV14; CDR3 DNA: TGTGCCAGCAGCCCTGCCGGGGTGAGCAATCAGCCCCAGCATTTT; CDR3 protein: CASSPAGVSNQPQHF
clone size: NA; D gene: TRBD2; J gene: TRBJ2-1; V gene: TRBV28; CDR3 DNA: TGTGCCAGCAGTTTCCCCTTAGCGGGTGTAGGCTACAATGAGCAGTTCTTC; CDR3 protein: CASSFPLAGVGYNEQFF
clone size: NA; D gene: NA; J gene: TRBJ1-5; V gene: TRBV14; CDR3 DNA: TGTGCCATCCACCAAAGATTCCCAGATTGCAATCAGCCCCAGCATTTT; CDR3 protein: CAIHQRFPDCNQPQHF
clone size: once; D gene: NA; J gene: TRBJ2-4; V gene: TRBV27; CDR3 DNA: TGTGCCAGCAGCACGGAGGGGGCTCCCAAAAACATTCAGTACTTC; CDR3 protein: CASSTEGAPKNIQYF
clone size: NA; D gene: TRBD1; J gene: TRBJ2-2; V gene: TRBV7-9; CDR3 DNA: TGTGCCAGCAGCCTACAGGGGCCGGACACCGGGGAGCTGTTTTTT; CDR3 protein: CASSLQGPDTGELFF
clone size: NA; D gene: NA; J gene: TRBJ2-3; V gene: TRBV27; CDR3 DNA: TGTGCCAGCAGGACCCTGCGTCCCACAGATACGCAGTATTTT; CDR3 protein: CASRTLRPTDTQYF
clone size: NA; D gene: NA; J gene: TRBJ2-1; V gene: TRBV5-6; CDR3 DNA: TGTGCCAGCAGCCACCCCGGGCGGCCGAATGAGCAGTTCTTC; CDR3 protein: CASSHPGRPNEQFF
clone size: NA; D gene: NA; J gene: TRBJ1-3; V gene: TRBV7-8; CDR3 DNA: TGTGCCAGCAGCTTACGGGGGCATGGAAACACCATATATTTT; CDR3 protein: CASSLRGHGNTIYF
clone size: NA; D gene: NA; J gene: TRBJ2-7; V gene: TRBV11-3; CDR3 DNA: TGTGCCAGCAGCTTAGGCGGATCGCTCTACGAGCAGTACTTC; CDR3 protein: CASSLGGSLYEQYF
clone size: NA; D gene: NA; J gene: TRBJ2-4; V gene: TRBV29-1; CDR3 DNA: TGCAGCGTTGTGGAGGGGGGAAACATTCAGTACTTC; CDR3 protein: CSVVEGGNIQYF